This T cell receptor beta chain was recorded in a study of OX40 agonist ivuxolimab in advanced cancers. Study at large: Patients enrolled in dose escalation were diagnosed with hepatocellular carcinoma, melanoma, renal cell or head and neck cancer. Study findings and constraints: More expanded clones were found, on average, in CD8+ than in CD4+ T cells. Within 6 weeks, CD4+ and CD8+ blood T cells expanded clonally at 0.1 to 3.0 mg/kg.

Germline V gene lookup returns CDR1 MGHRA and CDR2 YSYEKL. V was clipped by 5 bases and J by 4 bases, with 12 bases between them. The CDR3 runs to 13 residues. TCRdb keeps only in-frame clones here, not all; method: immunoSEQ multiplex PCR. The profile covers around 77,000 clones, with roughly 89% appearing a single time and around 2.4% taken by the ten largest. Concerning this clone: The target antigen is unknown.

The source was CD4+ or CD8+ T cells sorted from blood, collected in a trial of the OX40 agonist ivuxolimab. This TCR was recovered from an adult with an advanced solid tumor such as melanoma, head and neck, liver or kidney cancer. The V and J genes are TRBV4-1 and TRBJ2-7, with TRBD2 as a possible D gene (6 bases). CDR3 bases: TGCGCCAGCAGCGAAGCCCGGGGGTACGAGCAGTACTTC. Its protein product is CASSEARGYEQYF.